This entry concerns a single T cell receptor beta chain. This clone came up many times. It has no known antigen specificity. Base-call qualities are not available, and no considerably larger clone is one nucleotide away. The sample holds other DNA sequences that translate to the same CDR3. Including cysteine and phenylalanine, the CDR3 has 16 amino acids. Only the CDR3 DNA is retained, 48 bases long and in frame from the first base. CDR1 and CDR2 are drawn from the germline V gene: SGHRS, YFSETQ. Relative to germline, V is missing 0 bases and J is missing 5 bases, with 10 bases of the junction outside any gene match. The meaning of the sample's time point label: approximately 25 months on ibrutinib. Around 1.8 micrograms of genomic DNA were extracted from cryopreserved PBMCs for TCR beta library preparation. Longitudinal blood samples from CLL patients receiving ibrutinib monotherapy were subjected to high-throughput TCR beta sequencing. Patients were enrolled in a phase 2 open-label single-center ibrutinib monotherapy trial.

The data stem from a study of cytotoxic CD8 clonotypes in ibrutinib-treated CLL (dated by TCRdb to about 2021). Study-wide context: In this cohort, about 15 patients were treatment-naive and ten to eleven were relapsed/refractory, while around 18 had unmutated IGHV. Every remission and progressive disease sample was obtained while ibrutinib was still being received by the patients. Cryopreserved peripheral blood mononuclear cells were obtained prior to treatment, at the time of response, and at either disease progression or sustained remission. Partial responses were observed in approximately 24 patients and complete responses in 2; after a median follow-up of around 64 months, remission was maintained in roughly 14 patients and progression was observed in approximately 12. Of the 86 people in the trial, around 26 had longitudinal samples available. Samples averaged roughly 280,000 productive templates and 90,000 to 95,000 productive rearrangements. Samples at response were collected after a median of about 11 months of treatment, with a range of about 6 to 36 months.

Each clonotype received, on average, roughly 9.6x coverage in deep resolution sequencing performed on a MiSeq, where the target depth lay between 1 in 1 million and 1 in 200,000 T cells. TCR beta libraries were generated with the immunoSEQ hsTCRB Kit. As for the authors' bioinformatics: ImmunoSEQ Data Assistant and ImmunoSEQ Analyzer were used for data analysis, and V, D and J genes were assigned according to IMGT definitions. Clonality, with values ranging from 0 to 1, was calculated as one minus the normalized Shannon entropy of productive rearrangement frequencies. Only overrepresented clonotypes making up at least 0.05% of each patient's repertoire were included in the public clonotype analysis. About twelve repertoires from age-matched healthy donors, obtained from immuneACCESS, served as clonality controls. The clones in this table, taken by TCRdb from immuneACCESS, are in-frame only. Not every clone is retained; where verified, under half of the shortfall comes from an unresolved V gene, and the cause of the rest is unknown. V and J calls and clone size are given by that table; D and trimming were obtained from the DNA. This sample holds roughly 150,000 clones; about 70% were observed only once. About 5% of the sample is in the top ten clones.

What the authors observed across the whole study: An increase in clonality was observed at ibrutinib response, with clonality remaining stable during sustained remission and falling back toward baseline at progression. Public clonotypes were rare and either contracted or stayed stable during treatment, and the rise in clonality at ibrutinib response reflected the expansion of private clonotypes. At baseline, clonality was higher than in age-matched healthy donors and showed a strong correlation with circulating CD8+ T-cell counts. Sustained-remission and progressing patients did not have matched sampling times, and lymph node repertoires were not examined.

This TCR was recovered from a human donor with chronic lymphocytic leukemia. Recombination linked TRBV5-1 to TRBJ1-1; 7 central bases correspond to TRBD1. The material was PBMCs, obtained after 24 months of ibrutinib treatment. The sequence in DNA is TGCGCCAGCAGCTTGGGGTCGACAGGGAGTGGGACTGAAGCTTTCTTT. This encodes CASSLGSTGSGTEAFF.